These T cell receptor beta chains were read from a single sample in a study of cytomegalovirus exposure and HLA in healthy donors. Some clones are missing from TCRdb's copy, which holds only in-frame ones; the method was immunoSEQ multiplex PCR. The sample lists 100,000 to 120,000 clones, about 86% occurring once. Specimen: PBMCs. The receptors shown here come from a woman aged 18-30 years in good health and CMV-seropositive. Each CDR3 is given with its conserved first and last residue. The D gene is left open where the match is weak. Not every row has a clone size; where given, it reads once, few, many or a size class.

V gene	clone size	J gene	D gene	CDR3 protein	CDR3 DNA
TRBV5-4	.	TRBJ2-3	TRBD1	CASSGGDRETDTQYF	TGTGCCAGCAGCGGAGGGGACAGGGAGACAGATACGCAGTATTTT
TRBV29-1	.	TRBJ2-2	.	CSVDPWNTGELFF	TGCAGCGTTGATCCTTGGAACACCGGGGAGCTGTTTTTT
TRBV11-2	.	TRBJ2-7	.	CASSLDRGPYEQYF	TGTGCCAGCAGCTTAGACAGGGGCCCCTACGAGCAGTACTTC
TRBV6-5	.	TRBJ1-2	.	CASSYWQGNYGYTF	TGTGCCAGCAGTTACTGGCAGGGCAACTATGGCTACACCTTC
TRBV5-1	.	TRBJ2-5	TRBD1	CASSLTGQLTGTQYF	TGCGCCAGCAGCTTAACGGGACAGCTCACGGGGACCCAGTACTTC
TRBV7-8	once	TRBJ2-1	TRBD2	CASSLRGEGGQFF	TGTGCCAGCAGCCTCCGGGGGGAGGGAGGGCAGTTCTTC
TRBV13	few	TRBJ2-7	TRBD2	CASTLAGGSYEQYF	TGTGCCAGCACCTTAGCGGGAGGCTCCTACGAGCAGTACTTC
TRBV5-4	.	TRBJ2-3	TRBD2	CASSLRGSPTDTQYF	TGTGCCAGCAGCTTGCGCGGGAGTCCCACAGATACGCAGTATTTT
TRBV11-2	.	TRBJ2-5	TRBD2	CASSSGGTQYF	TGTGCCAGCAGCTCGGGGGGGACCCAGTACTTC
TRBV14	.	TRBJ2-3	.	CASSRLDTDTQYF	TGTGCCAGCAGCCGACTAGACACAGATACGCAGTATTTT
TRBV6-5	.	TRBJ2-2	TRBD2	CASSYSQRGNTGELFF	TGTGCCAGCAGTTACTCCCAGCGGGGGAACACCGGGGAGCTGTTTTTT
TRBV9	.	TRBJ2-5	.	CASSLTPGYRETQYF	TGTGCCAGCAGCCTTACACCAGGGTATAGGGAGACCCAGTACTTC
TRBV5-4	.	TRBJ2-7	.	CASSRRGRSYEQYF	TGTGCCAGCAGCCGGCGGGGGCGAAGCTACGAGCAGTACTTC
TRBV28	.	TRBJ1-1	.	CASSPNQGWGTEAFF	TGTGCCAGCAGTCCGAATCAGGGGTGGGGAACTGAAGCTTTCTTT
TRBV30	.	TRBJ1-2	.	CACPSGWDSYGYTF	TGTGCCTGTCCCTCCGGGTGGGACTCCTATGGCTACACCTTC
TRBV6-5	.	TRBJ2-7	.	CATTLGDYEQYF	TGTGCCACCACGTTAGGGGACTACGAGCAGTACTTC
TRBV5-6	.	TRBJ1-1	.	CASSLGHLNTEAFF	TGTGCCAGCAGCTTGGGACATTTGAACACTGAAGCTTTCTTT
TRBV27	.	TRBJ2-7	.	CASSLLQGYEQYF	TGTGCCAGCAGTTTACTCCAGGGCTACGAGCAGTACTTC
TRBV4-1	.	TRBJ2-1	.	CASSQGGLNNEQFF	TGCGCCAGCAGCCAGGGGGGACTGAACAATGAGCAGTTCTTC
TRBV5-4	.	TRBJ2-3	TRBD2	CASSWAGGADTQYF	TGTGCCAGCAGCTGGGCGGGGGGGGCAGATACGCAGTATTTT
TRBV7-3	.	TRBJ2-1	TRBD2	CASSLASGPEQFF	TGTGCCAGCAGCTTAGCTAGCGGGCCAGAGCAGTTCTTC
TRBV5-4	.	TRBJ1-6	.	CASSPNRDIGVSPLHF	TGTGCCAGCAGCCCGAACCGGGACATAGGGGTATCACCCCTCCACTTT